Listed here are 30 T cell receptor beta chains from one sample, sequenced in a study of blood T cell repertoires in COVID-19 (TCRdb year 2020). Libraries were built with the immunoSEQ multiplex PCR assay. Imported from immuneACCESS, the table was reduced by TCRdb to in-frame sequences with V and J called. These copies leave out some clones; in studies compared against another copy, an unresolved V gene accounts for under half, and the cause of the remainder is not known. The sample table records 150,000 to 200,000 clones; roughly 82% of these occur just once. 6.5% to 9.5% of the sample rests with the top ten. The sample consisted of peripheral blood. These receptors were collected from a woman aged 60-75 years with COVID-19, enrolled during active disease.

This chain links TRBV5-6 with TRBJ1-2; tentatively, D is TRBD1 (6 bases). Germline-derived CDR1 and CDR2 are SGHDT and YYEEEE. This CDR3 contains 16 residues. The V gene lost 4 bases and the J gene lost 4 bases, with 20 bases spanning the gap. Here the CDR3 reads CASSLKTTGVLYGYTF. The CDR3 DNA reads TGTGCCAGCAGCCTTAAAACGACAGGAGTTCTCTATGGCTACACCTTC.

This chain joins TRBV19 and TRBJ2-1; 16 bases align to TRBD2. Germline assignment: CDR1 LNHDA and CDR2 SQIVND (reference sequence). There are 16 residues in the CDR3. After removal of 7 bases from V and 6 bases from J, the junction contained 6 bases not matched to a gene. As DNA, the CDR3 is TGTGCCAGTACGGGACTAGCGGGGGGGTTGGGCAATGAGCAGTTCTTC. Amino acid sequence: CASTGLAGGLGNEQFF.

This chain connects TRBV7-2 to TRBJ1-6; possibly TRBD1 for D (6 bases). Germline-derived CDR1 and CDR2 are SGHTA and FQGNSA. V lost 1 base and J lost 8, with 12 bases in between. The CDR3 spans 15 residues. The CDR3 nucleotides read TGTGCCAGCAGCTTAGACGGCAGGGGATATTCACCCCTCCACTTT. Amino acid sequence: CASSLDGRGYSPLHF.

The chain couples TRBV9 to TRBJ2-1, with D possibly matching TRBD1 (5 bases). The CDR3 runs to 16 residues. Germline CDR1 reads SGDLS; CDR2 reads YYNGEE. Trimming took 0 bases from V and 0 from J, leaving 10 bases between them. The CDR3 loop is CASSVDQGSSYNEQFF. CDR3 DNA sequence: TGTGCCAGCAGCGTAGATCAGGGAAGCTCCTACAATGAGCAGTTCTTC.

The J gene is TRBJ1-4, the V gene TRBV3-1 (or the pseudogene TRBV3-2); TRBD1 is a possible D gene (6 bases). Germline CDR1 reads LGHDT; CDR2 reads YNNKEL (reference sequence). The V end lost 2 bases, the J end lost 11 bases, and 12 bases lay between the germline ends. This CDR3 comprises 13 residues. In DNA, the CDR3 is TGTGCCAGCAGCCAACCTCAGGGGCAGAAACTGTTTTTT. It translates to CASSQPQGQKLFF.

Concerning this clone itself: The same CDR3 arises from other DNA sequences in this sample as well. The chain couples TRBV5-1 to TRBJ2-5; 11 positions match TRBD1. Germline lookup yields CDR1 SGHRS and CDR2 YFSETQ. The junction had 5 bases not matched to a gene; V was cut back by 4 bases and J by 0 bases. The CDR3 extends over 16 amino acids. As DNA, the CDR3 is TGCGCCAGCAGCGGAGGGACAGGGGGTTACCAAGAGACCCAGTACTTC. Translated: CASSGGTGGYQETQYF.

This clone was observed a handful of times. V gene TRBV2 combines with J gene TRBJ2-5; TRBD2 agrees at 9 bases. This CDR3 contains 18 residues. In germline, CDR1 is SNHLY, CDR2 FYNNEI. The V gene end was trimmed by 0 bases and the J gene end by 4 bases; junction bases not matched to a gene: 12. CDR3 amino acids: CASSEAGIAGVVRETQYF. Here the CDR3 DNA reads TGTGCCAGCAGTGAAGCGGGGATAGCGGGAGTAGTGAGAGAGACCCAGTACTTC.

The chain employs TRBV14 and TRBJ2-1; perhaps TRBD2 as D (7 bases). This CDR3 has 15 residues. V was pared by 4 bases and J by 4 bases, with 14 bases between. Germline loops: CDR1 SGHDN, CDR2 FVKESK. The CDR3 loop is CASSLGRGPYNEQFF. In nucleotides, the CDR3 is TGTGCCAGCAGCCTTGGGCGGGGGCCTTACAATGAGCAGTTCTTC. The whole variable domain, filled in from reference TRBV14 and TRBJ2-1, reads EAGVTQFPSHSVIEKGQTVTLRCDPISGHDNLYWYRRVMGKEIKFLLHFVKESKQDESGMPNNRFLAERTGGTYSTLKVQPAELEDSGVYFCASSLGRGPYNEQFFGPGTRLTVL.

The CDR3 region is CASSLMGADTQYF. The CDR3 region has the DNA TGTGCCAGCAGTTTAATGGGCGCAGATACGCAGTATTTT. The chain joins TRBV12-3 or TRBV12-4 to TRBJ2-3; D remains unclear. Trimming stripped 2 bases from V and 4 bases from J, with 7 bases between. There are 13 residues in the CDR3.

CDR3 region: CAISESHGDPGNTIYF. In nucleotides, the CDR3 is TGTGCCATCAGTGAGTCGCACGGGGATCCTGGAAACACCATATATTTT. V usage is TRBV10-3 and J usage is TRBJ1-3; D call uncertain. Trimming cost V 0 bases and J 2 bases, with 11 bases left between them. The CDR3 spans 16 residues. From germline, CDR1 is ENHRY and CDR2 SYGVKD.

The genes are TRBV6-5 and TRBJ2-2, with D hard to call. V lost 6 bases and J 0 bases, leaving 11 bases between the germline ends. The germline gives CDR1 MNHEY, CDR2 SVGAGI. This CDR3 is built from 15 residues. The CDR3 loop reads CASSRLNSNTGELFF. For the CDR3, the DNA is TGTGCCAGCAGCCGACTGAATTCGAACACCGGGGAGCTGTTTTTT.

The CDR3 region is CASSRSGGIGYTF. CDR3 nucleotide sequence: TGCGCCAGCAGCCGCTCAGGGGGTATTGGCTACACCTTC. J is TRBJ1-2 and V is TRBV5-1; TRBD1 aligns across 7 bases. Germline lookup yields CDR1 SGHRS and CDR2 YFSETQ. Unmatched junction bases numbered 7, after V lost 4 bases and J lost 7 bases. This CDR3 has 13 residues. The full variable domain, in which reference TRBV5-1 and TRBJ1-2 provide the parts outside the CDR3, is KAGVTQTPRYLIKTRGQQVTLSCSPISGHRSVSWYQQTPGQGLQFLFEYFSETQRNKGNFPGRFSGRQFSNSRSEMNVSTLELGDSALYLCASSRSGGIGYTFGSGTRLTVV.

V is TRBV5-1 and J is TRBJ2-7, with D possibly being TRBD2 (7 bases). CDR1 and CDR2 (germline): SGHRS, YFSETQ. The CDR3 is 16 residues long. Deletions cut 3 bases from V and 0 bases from J, with 16 bases between. CDR3 nucleotides: TGCGCCAGCAGCTATCGTGGGGGGGCGAGCTCCTACGAGCAGTACTTC. This sequence encodes CASSYRGGASSYEQYF.

The chain links TRBV7-8 to TRBJ2-1, with 8 nucleotides matching TRBD1. V shed 2 bases, J shed 3 bases, and the junction held 0 bases outside the gene matches. The CDR3 runs to 14 residues. Germline CDR1 reads SGHVS; CDR2 reads FQNEAQ. The CDR3 is CASSLTGGYNEQFF. The CDR3, as DNA: TGTGCCAGCAGCTTAACAGGGGGCTACAATGAGCAGTTCTTC. The full variable domain, in which reference TRBV7-8 and TRBJ2-1 provide the parts outside the CDR3, is GAGVSQSPRYKVAKRGQDVALRCDPISGHVSLFWYQQALGQGPEFLTYFQNEAQLDKSGLPSDRFFAERPEGSVSTLKIQRTQQEDSAVYLCASSLTGGYNEQFFGPGTRLTVL.

In its sample, this clone was seen many times. This sequence joins TRBV6-5 and TRBJ2-1; D possibly corresponds to TRBD1 (5 bases). Per germline, CDR1 MNHEY and CDR2 SVGAGI. The CDR3 is 13 amino acids. The V gene lost 6 bases and the J gene lost 15 bases, with 21 bases spanning the gap. CDR3 sequence reads: CASSNRRRWGAFF. As DNA, the CDR3 is TGTGCCAGCAGCAACAGGCGGCGGTGGGGCGCGTTCTTC.

This rearrangement joins TRBV6-4 to TRBJ2-5; tentatively, D is TRBD1 (6 bases). CDR1 is MRHNA and CDR2 is SNTAGT in the germline V gene. V dropped 4 bases and J dropped 4 bases, with 10 bases sitting between them. The CDR3 contains 13 residues. The CDR3: CASSVEGGETQYF. In nucleotides, the CDR3 is TGTGCCAGCAGTGTTGAAGGGGGAGAGACCCAGTACTTC.

J is TRBJ2-2 and V is TRBV5-5, with 9 bases identical to TRBD1. V lost 3 bases to trimming and J lost 7 bases; unmatched junction nucleotides: 10. Germline V CDR1 and CDR2: SGHKS, YYEKEE (reference sequence). CDR3 length equals 16 residues. The CDR3 reads CASSSFRDRDVGELFF. The CDR3 nucleotides are TGTGCCAGCAGCTCGTTCCGGGACAGGGATGTCGGGGAGCTGTTTTTT.

This chain uses TRBV6-4 with TRBJ1-1; D is perhaps TRBD1 (5 bases). CDR1 and CDR2 (germline): MRHNA, SNTAGT. The CDR3 loop spans 13 amino acids. V gave up 2 bases and J gave up 11 bases, with 15 bases separating them. The CDR3 sequence is CASSDTAGGRAFF. The CDR3 nucleotides read TGTGCCAGCAGTGACACTGCCGGGGGAAGGGCTTTCTTT.

This chain connects TRBV5-1 to TRBJ1-1, with D maybe TRBD1 (5 bases). Germline CDR1 and CDR2: SGHRS and YFSETQ. Trimming took off 2 bases at V and 1 base at J, with 27 bases between the two ends. The CDR3 is 20 residues long. The chain's CDR3 is CASSLGARGSPTWQNTEAFF. CDR3 nucleotide sequence: TGCGCCAGCAGCTTAGGGGCCCGCGGCAGCCCTACCTGGCAGAACACTGAAGCTTTCTTT.

The J gene is TRBJ2-5, the V gene TRBV6-6; 8 bases are shared with TRBD1. This CDR3 region has 14 residues. Per the germline V gene, CDR1 is MNHNY and CDR2 is SVGAGI (reference sequence). V was pared by 6 bases and J by 4 bases, with 7 bases of the junction left unmatched. The CDR3 sequence: CASRPRTGSETQYF. CDR3 DNA: TGTGCCAGCAGACCCCGGACAGGGTCAGAGACCCAGTACTTC.

The CDR3 bases are TGTGCCAGCAGTATGTCCGGGCCTAGCGCTGAAGCTTTCTTT. As protein: CASSMSGPSAEAFF. J is TRBJ1-1 and V is TRBV11-1; D is unresolved. Germline V CDR1 and CDR2: SGHAT, FQDESV (reference sequence). V gave up 6 bases and J gave up 6 bases, with 17 bases separating them. The CDR3 is 14 amino acids. The full variable domain, completed using reference TRBV11-1 and TRBJ1-1, is EAEVAQSPRYKITEKSQAVAFWCDPISGHATLYWYRQILGQGPELLVQFQDESVVDDSQLPKDRFSAERLKGVDSTLKIQPAELGDSAMYLCASSMSGPSAEAFFGQGTRLTVV.

V is TRBV6-1 and J is TRBJ1-2, with TRBD1 identical over 10 bases. The CDR3 is made up of 13 amino acids. The trim removed 3 bases at V and 9 bases at J, leaving 4 bases unmatched. The germline V gene encodes CDR1 MNHNS and CDR2 SASEGT. Written as DNA, the CDR3 is TGTGCCAGCAGTGACCGGGACAGGGGTCGCTACACCTTC. It is translated as CASSDRDRGRYTF.

This rearrangement joins TRBV7-9 to TRBJ1-2; 10 bases fit TRBD1. The germline V gene has CDR1 SEHNR and CDR2 FQNEAQ (reference sequence). The CDR3 sequence is 15 residues long. With 4 bases clipped from V and 5 bases from J, the junction kept 7 bases outside the gene matches. The CDR3 bases are TGTGCCAGCAGCTACCTCGGGACAGGGGTTTATGGCTACACCTTC. It codes for CASSYLGTGVYGYTF.

The chain combines TRBV10-3 with TRBJ1-2, with unresolved D. CDR1 is ENHRY and CDR2 is SYGVKD in the germline V gene. V dropped 2 bases and J dropped 2 bases, with 12 bases sitting between them. The CDR3 runs 15 residues. Here the CDR3 DNA reads TGTGCCATCAGTGAGCGGTCCGCCCAAAACTATGGCTACACCTTC. Encoded protein: CAISERSAQNYGYTF.

This clone was picked up a small number of times. This chain connects TRBV10-2 to TRBJ1-4; 7 bases fit TRBD1. Germline CDR1 WSHSY, CDR2 SAAADI. V lost 6 bases to trimming and J lost 5 bases; unmatched junction nucleotides: 6. This CDR3 is built from 14 residues. The CDR3 loop reads CASRTGTANEKLFF. CDR3 DNA: TGCGCCAGCAGGACCGGGACAGCAAATGAAAAACTGTTTTTT.

This clone was observed once. The chain has TRBV3-1 (or the pseudogene TRBV3-2) and TRBJ2-1, with D tentatively TRBD1 (6 bases). V lost 5 bases to trimming and J lost 4 bases, with 9 bases between them. From germline, CDR1 is LGHDT and CDR2 YNNKEL (reference sequence). This CDR3 has 13 residues. CDR3 loop: CASSSTGYNEQFF. The CDR3 DNA sequence: TGTGCCAGCAGCTCTACAGGGTACAATGAGCAGTTCTTC.

The chain carries TRBV29-1 and TRBJ1-1; perhaps TRBD1 as D (5 bases). This CDR3 comprises 13 residues. Germline lookup yields CDR1 SQVTM and CDR2 ANQGSEA. Trimming left V 7 bases short and J 4 bases short, with 16 bases between. The CDR3 region is CSAAGGGSTEAFF. For the CDR3, the DNA is TGCAGCGCCGCCGGGGGGGGGAGCACTGAAGCTTTCTTT.

The CDR3: CASSLAGGNQPQHF. The CDR3 DNA is TGTGCCAGCAGCTTGGCCGGGGGGAATCAGCCCCAGCATTTT. This sequence joins TRBV5-5 and TRBJ1-5; weak D call: TRBD1 (5 bases). The germline V and J ends were trimmed by 0 bases and 4 bases, with 8 bases remaining between them. The CDR3 runs 14 residues. CDR1 is SGHKS and CDR2 is YYEKEE in the germline V gene (reference sequence).

There are a few counts of this clone. The V call is TRBV27, the J call TRBJ1-3, with 9 bases identical to TRBD1. The CDR3 has 13 amino acids. Looked up from germline, CDR1 is MNHEY and CDR2 is SMNVEV (reference sequence). With V trimmed by 6 bases and J by 4 bases, 1 base remained unmatched. CDR3: CASRGQGGNTIYF. CDR3 DNA sequence: TGTGCCAGCAGGGGACAGGGCGGAAACACCATATATTTT.

This chain joins TRBV27 and TRBJ2-7; TRBD1 aligns across 9 bases. Germline CDR1 is MNHEY and CDR2 is SMNVEV (reference sequence). The CDR3 has 14 amino acids. The trim removed 2 bases at V and 2 bases at J, leaving 1 base unmatched. CDR3 residues: CASSLGDRAYEQYF. The DNA of the CDR3 is TGTGCCAGCAGTTTAGGGGACAGGGCCTACGAGCAGTACTTC.